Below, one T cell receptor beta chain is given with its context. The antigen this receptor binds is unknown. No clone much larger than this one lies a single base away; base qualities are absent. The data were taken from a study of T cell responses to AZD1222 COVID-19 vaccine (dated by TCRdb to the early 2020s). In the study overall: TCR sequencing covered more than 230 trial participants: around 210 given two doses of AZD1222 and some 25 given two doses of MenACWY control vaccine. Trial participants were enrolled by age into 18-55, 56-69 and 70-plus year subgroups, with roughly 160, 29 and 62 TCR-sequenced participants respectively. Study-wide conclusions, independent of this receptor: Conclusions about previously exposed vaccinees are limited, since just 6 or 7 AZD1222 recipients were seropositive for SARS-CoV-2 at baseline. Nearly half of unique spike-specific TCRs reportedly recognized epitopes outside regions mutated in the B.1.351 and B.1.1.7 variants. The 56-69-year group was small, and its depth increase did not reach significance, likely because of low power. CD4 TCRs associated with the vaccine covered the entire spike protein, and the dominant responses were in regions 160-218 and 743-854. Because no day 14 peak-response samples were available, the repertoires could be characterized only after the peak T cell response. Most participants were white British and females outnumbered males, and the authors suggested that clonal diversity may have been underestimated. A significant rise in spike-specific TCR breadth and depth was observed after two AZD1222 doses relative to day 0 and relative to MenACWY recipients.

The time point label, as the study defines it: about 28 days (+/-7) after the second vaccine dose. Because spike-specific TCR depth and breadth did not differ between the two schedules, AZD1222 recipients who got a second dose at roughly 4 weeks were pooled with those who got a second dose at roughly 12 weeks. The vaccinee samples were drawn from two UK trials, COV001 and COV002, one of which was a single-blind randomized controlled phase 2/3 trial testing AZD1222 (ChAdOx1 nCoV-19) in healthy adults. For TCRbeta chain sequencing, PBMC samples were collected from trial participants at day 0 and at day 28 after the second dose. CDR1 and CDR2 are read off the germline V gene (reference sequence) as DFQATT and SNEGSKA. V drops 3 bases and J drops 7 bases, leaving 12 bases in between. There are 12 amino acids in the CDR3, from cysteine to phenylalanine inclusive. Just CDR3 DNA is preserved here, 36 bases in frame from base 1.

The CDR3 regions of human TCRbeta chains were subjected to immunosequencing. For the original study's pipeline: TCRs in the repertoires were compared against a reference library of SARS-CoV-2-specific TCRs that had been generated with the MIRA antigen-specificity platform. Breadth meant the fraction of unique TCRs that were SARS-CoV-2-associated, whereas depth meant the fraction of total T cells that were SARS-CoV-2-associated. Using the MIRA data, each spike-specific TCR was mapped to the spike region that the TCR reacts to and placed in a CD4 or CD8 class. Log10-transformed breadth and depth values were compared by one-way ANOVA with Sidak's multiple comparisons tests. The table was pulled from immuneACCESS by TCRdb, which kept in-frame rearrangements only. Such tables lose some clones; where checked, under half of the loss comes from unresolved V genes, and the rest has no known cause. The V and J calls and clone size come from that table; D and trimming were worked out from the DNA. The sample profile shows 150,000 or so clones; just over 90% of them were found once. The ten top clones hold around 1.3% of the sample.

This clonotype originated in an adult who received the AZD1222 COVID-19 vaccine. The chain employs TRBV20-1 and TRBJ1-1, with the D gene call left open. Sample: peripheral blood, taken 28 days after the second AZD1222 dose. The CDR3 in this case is CSASIPLSEAFF. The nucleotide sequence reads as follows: TGCAGTGCTAGTATCCCGCTCAGTGAAGCTTTCTTT.